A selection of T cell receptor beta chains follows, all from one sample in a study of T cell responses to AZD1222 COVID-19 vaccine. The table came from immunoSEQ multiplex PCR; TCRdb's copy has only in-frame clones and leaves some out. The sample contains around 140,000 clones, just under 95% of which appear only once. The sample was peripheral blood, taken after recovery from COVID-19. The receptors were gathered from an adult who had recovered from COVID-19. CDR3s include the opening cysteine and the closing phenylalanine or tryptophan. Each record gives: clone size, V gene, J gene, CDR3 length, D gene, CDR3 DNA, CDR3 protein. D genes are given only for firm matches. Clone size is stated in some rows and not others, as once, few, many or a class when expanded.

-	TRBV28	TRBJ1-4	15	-	TGTGCCAGCAGTTTAAATCGCGATATTAGTGAAAAACTGTTTTTT	CASSLNRDISEKLFF
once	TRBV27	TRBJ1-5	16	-	TGTGCCAGCAGTTTAGGGTCACCTTATAGCAATCAGCCCCAGCATTTT	CASSLGSPYSNQPQHF
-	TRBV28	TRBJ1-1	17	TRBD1	TGTGCCAGCAGTTTATGGGGGACAGGGTCCGAGAACACTGAAGCTTTCTTT	CASSLWGTGSENTEAFF
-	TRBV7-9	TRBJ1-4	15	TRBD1	TGTGCCAGCAGCTTCTCGACAGGGCTAAATGAAAAACTGTTTTTT	CASSFSTGLNEKLFF
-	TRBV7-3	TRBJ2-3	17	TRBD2	TGTGCCAGCAGCTTAAAGTTAGGGACTAGCGGCACAGATACGCAGTATTTT	CASSLKLGTSGTDTQYF
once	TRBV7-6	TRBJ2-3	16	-	TGTGCCAGCAGCCCTATGGGGCTTGCGGGGGCATATACGCAGTATTTT	CASSPMGLAGAYTQYF
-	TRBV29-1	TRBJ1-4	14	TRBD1	TGCAGCGCATCACAGGGGGGAGCTAATGAAAAACTGTTTTTT	CSASQGGANEKLFF
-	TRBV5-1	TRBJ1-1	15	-	TGCGCCAGCAGCCTCACTCCCTCAGGGGACACTGAAGCTTTCTTT	CASSLTPSGDTEAFF
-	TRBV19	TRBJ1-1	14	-	TGTGCCAGTAGTACCCCTTCAGAGAACACTGAAGCTTTCTTT	CASSTPSENTEAFF
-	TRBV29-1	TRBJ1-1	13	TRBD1	TGCAGCGTGGGAGGGACAGGGAACACTGAAGCTTTCTTT	CSVGGTGNTEAFF
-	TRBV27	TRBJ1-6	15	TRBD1	TGTGCCAGCAGTTTTCTTCAGGGGGCGAATTCACCCCTCCACTTT	CASSFLQGANSPLHF
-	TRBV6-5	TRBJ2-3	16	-	TGTGCCAGCAGTTCCACTGGACCTCCTAGCACAGATACGCAGTATTTT	CASSSTGPPSTDTQYF
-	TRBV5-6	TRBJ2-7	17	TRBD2	TGTGCCAGCAGCTTAGGGACTAGCGGGAGATGGGGTTACGAGCAGTACTTC	CASSLGTSGRWGYEQYF
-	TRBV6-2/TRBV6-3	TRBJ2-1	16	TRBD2	TGTGCCAGCAGTTACGTGGCACTAGCGGGAGTCAATGAGCAGTTCTTC	CASSYVALAGVNEQFF
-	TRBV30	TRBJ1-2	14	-	TGTGCCTGGAGTGTACTAACAGGGATAGGTGGCTACACCTTC	CAWSVLTGIGGYTF
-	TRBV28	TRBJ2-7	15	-	TGTGCCAGCAGTCCACAAGGGACCCCTATCTACGAGCAGTACTTC	CASSPQGTPIYEQYF
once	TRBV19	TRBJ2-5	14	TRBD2	TGTGCCAGTAGTATGGCGGGAGGACAAGAGACCCAGTACTTC	CASSMAGGQETQYF
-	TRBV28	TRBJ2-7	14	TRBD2	TGTGCCAGCAGTCCGGGGACTAGCGGGAGTAAGCAGTACTTC	CASSPGTSGSKQYF
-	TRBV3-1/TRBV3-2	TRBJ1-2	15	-	TGTGCCAGCAGCCAAGGGGGCGGGGCAGGGACTCTCTACACCTTC	CASSQGGGAGTLYTF
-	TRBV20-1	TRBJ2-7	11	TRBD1	TGCAGTGCTTTAGACAGGGGCGAGCAGTACTTC	CSALDRGEQYF
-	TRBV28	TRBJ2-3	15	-	TGTGCCAGCAGTTTGACATCCGGGCCCCCGGATACGCAGTATTTT	CASSLTSGPPDTQYF
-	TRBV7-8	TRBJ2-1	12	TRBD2	TGTGCCAGCAGACCAACTAGCGGTGAGCAGTTCTTC	CASRPTSGEQFF
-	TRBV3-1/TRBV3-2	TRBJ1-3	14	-	TGTGCCAGCAGCCGCCGGTCCGGCGGTGTCACCATATATTTT	CASSRRSGGVTIYF
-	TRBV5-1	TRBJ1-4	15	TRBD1	TGCGCCAGCAGCTCACAGGGGGCGTTAAATGAAAAACTGTTTTTT	CASSSQGALNEKLFF
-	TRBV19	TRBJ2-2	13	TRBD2	TGTGCCAGTAGCGGGGGGTACACCGGGGAGCTGTTTTTT	CASSGGYTGELFF
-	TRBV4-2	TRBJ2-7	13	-	TGTGCCAGCGGAAGCGGGCCCTCCTACGAGCAGTACTTC	CASGSGPSYEQYF
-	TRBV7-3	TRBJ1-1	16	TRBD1	TGTGCCAGTGGGCCCCAGGGGGCGGGAATGAACACTGAAGCTTTCTTT	CASGPQGAGMNTEAFF
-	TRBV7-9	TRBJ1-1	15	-	TGTGCCAGCAGCCAGAACGGCCAGGGCGACACTGAAGCTTTCTTT	CASSQNGQGDTEAFF
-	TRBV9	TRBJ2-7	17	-	TGTGCCAGCAGCCGAGAGGGGAGGCTAGCGTTGATCCACGAGCAGTACTTC	CASSREGRLALIHEQYF
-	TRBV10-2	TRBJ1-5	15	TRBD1	TGCGCCAGCAGTAAGAAGTCAGGGGGGGATCAGCCCCAGCATTTT	CASSKKSGGDQPQHF
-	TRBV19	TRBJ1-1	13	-	TGTGCCAGTAGTATCGCGGCGGGCACTGAAGCTTTCTTT	CASSIAAGTEAFF
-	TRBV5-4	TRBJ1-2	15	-	TGTGCCAGCAGCCTGTCCTCCTGGTCAGCTAGGAGCTACACCTTC	CASSLSSWSARSYTF
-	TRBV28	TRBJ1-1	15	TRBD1	TGTGCCAGCAGTAGGAGACTTCAGGGGGCCACTGAAGCTTTCTTT	CASSRRLQGATEAFF
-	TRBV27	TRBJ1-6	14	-	TGTGCCAGCACCCTGGGAAGCTATAATTCACCCCTCCACTTT	CASTLGSYNSPLHF
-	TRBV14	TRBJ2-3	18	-	TGTGCCAGCAGCCAAGATACCCGCAGTTTAAGGGAGTGGCCTACGCAGTATTTT	CASSQDTRSLREWPTQYF
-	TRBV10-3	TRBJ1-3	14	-	TGTGCCATCAACGGGGCCAACTCTGGAAACACCATATATTTT	CAINGANSGNTIYF
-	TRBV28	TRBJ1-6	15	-	TGTGCCAAATCCCCTCGGGCCGCCGGGAAGTCACCCCTCCACTTT	CAKSPRAAGKSPLHF
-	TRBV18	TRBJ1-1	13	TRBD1	TGTGCCAGCTCACCAGGACAGGTAGTTGGAGCTTTCTTT	CASSPGQVVGAFF
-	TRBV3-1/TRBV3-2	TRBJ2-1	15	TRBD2	TGTGCCAGCAGCCAAGACCGACTAGCGGTCAATGAGCAGTTCTTC	CASSQDRLAVNEQFF
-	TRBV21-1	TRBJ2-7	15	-	TGTGCCAGCAGCAAGCCGCGGGGGGAAGACTACGAGCAGTACTTC	CASSKPRGEDYEQYF
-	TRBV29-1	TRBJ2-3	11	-	TGCAGCGGATCACAGTCAGAAACGCAGTATTTT	CSGSQSETQYF